The rows below give T cell receptor beta chains drawn from one sample of a study of blood T cell repertoires in COVID-19. Sequencing was performed with immunoSEQ multiplex PCR; in TCRdb, only in-frame clones are kept and a portion is missing. The sample consists of approximately 300,000 clones, around 90% of them appearing once. Sequencing was carried out using peripheral blood. The receptors here all came from a man between 18 and 35 years old with active or convalescent COVID-19. The CDR3 runs from the conserved cysteine through the conserved F or W. Each record gives: D gene, J gene, V gene, CDR3 protein. D genes are given only for firm matches.

D gene: TRBD1
J gene: TRBJ2-7
V gene: TRBV29-1
CDR3 protein: CSVVETTGGYEQYF

D gene: TRBD1
J gene: TRBJ1-5
V gene: TRBV9
CDR3 protein: CASSFGQGNQPQHF

D gene: .
J gene: TRBJ2-6
V gene: TRBV2
CDR3 protein: CASLHSSGANVLTF

D gene: .
J gene: TRBJ2-5
V gene: TRBV9
CDR3 protein: CASSPWTRGETQYF

D gene: .
J gene: TRBJ2-3
V gene: TRBV4-1
CDR3 protein: CASSPGSTDTQYF

D gene: .
J gene: TRBJ1-3
V gene: TRBV7-9
CDR3 protein: CASSPRTPGGNTIYF

D gene: TRBD1
J gene: TRBJ1-2
V gene: TRBV5-1
CDR3 protein: CASSLGQGRLDYGYTF

D gene: .
J gene: TRBJ2-7
V gene: TRBV27
CDR3 protein: CASSLQGTYEQYF

D gene: .
J gene: TRBJ2-7
V gene: TRBV29-1
CDR3 protein: CSPGSRSVYEQYF

D gene: .
J gene: TRBJ2-7
V gene: TRBV18
CDR3 protein: CASSQQGEAEQYF

D gene: TRBD1
J gene: TRBJ2-5
V gene: TRBV24-1
CDR3 protein: CATSDPTGTGDETQYF

D gene: .
J gene: TRBJ1-6
V gene: TRBV7-2
CDR3 protein: CASSGSRDKNSPLHF

D gene: .
J gene: TRBJ1-3
V gene: TRBV9
CDR3 protein: CASSPGGSNTIYF

D gene: .
J gene: TRBJ1-1
V gene: TRBV5-4
CDR3 protein: CASSQNRAVNTEAFF

D gene: .
J gene: TRBJ2-1
V gene: TRBV19
CDR3 protein: CASSASIGNEQFF

D gene: TRBD2
J gene: TRBJ2-5
V gene: TRBV28
CDR3 protein: CASSYGRETQYF

D gene: TRBD1
J gene: TRBJ2-7
V gene: TRBV2
CDR3 protein: CASSYIDRGYEQYF

D gene: .
J gene: TRBJ1-4
V gene: TRBV28
CDR3 protein: CASSFAGLTNEKLFF

D gene: .
J gene: TRBJ1-5
V gene: TRBV4-2
CDR3 protein: CASRIGPYSNQPQHF

D gene: TRBD1
J gene: TRBJ2-1
V gene: TRBV18
CDR3 protein: CASATGTVTLFGNEQFF

D gene: .
J gene: TRBJ1-6
V gene: TRBV15
CDR3 protein: CATSREQGFTTLHF

D gene: TRBD1
J gene: TRBJ2-5
V gene: TRBV4-1
CDR3 protein: CASSQLQGAGETQYF

D gene: TRBD1
J gene: TRBJ1-2
V gene: TRBV27
CDR3 protein: CASSSDRAFYGYTF

D gene: TRBD1
J gene: TRBJ1-1
V gene: TRBV24-1
CDR3 protein: CATRGGTGGYTEAFF